This T cell receptor (beta chain) originates from a study of Graves' ophthalmopathy and Graves' hyperthyroidism. Study results and caveats: From stable hyperthyroidism, ophthalmopathy was separated by a 13-signature model with approximately 90% sensitivity and less than 83% specificity. The model forecast ophthalmopathy progression, reaching roughly 71% sensitivity and approximately 72% specificity.

This clonotype was seen at least ten times. Antigen unknown. Moderate-to-severe activity, with CAS ≥3, NOSPECS ≥4 and duration under 3 months, characterized the donors with ophthalmopathy. Other autoimmune diseases, uncontrolled infections, pregnancy or lactation led to the exclusion of patients. Scientists amplified the TCR beta CDR3 regions from RNA transcripts. The first round was an RT-PCR with HTBI primers, and the second round was a multiplex PCR. MiXCR, applied by TCRdb to the multiplex PCR reads, yields one record per CDR3 protein. This table holds 150,000 to 200,000 distinct CDR3 sequences, around 40% found once. Germline V gene sequence: CDR1 MNHEY, CDR2 SMNVEV (reference sequence). Trimming took off 2 bases at V and 2 bases at J, with 3 bases between the two ends. There are 13 residues in the CDR3.

Sequencing input: peripheral blood. This clonotype was obtained from a man aged 30 to 39 with Graves' ophthalmopathy. The chain combines TRBV27 with TRBJ2-2, with D unresolved. CDR3 region: CASSLVNTGELFF. As DNA, the CDR3 is TGTGCCAGCAGTTTAGTAAACACCGGGGAGCTGTTTTTT.